The 2 T cell receptor beta chains presented below share a single source sample, sequenced in a study of OX40 agonist ivuxolimab in advanced cancers. Clones were read by immunoSEQ multiplex PCR, and TCRdb kept only the in-frame ones, dropping some. Of approximately 82,000 clones in the sample, approximately 82% are singletons; the top ten hold more than 0.75%. The sequences come from CD4+ or CD8+ T cells sorted from blood, collected in a trial of the OX40 agonist ivuxolimab. These receptor sequences come from an adult with an advanced solid tumor such as melanoma, head and neck, liver or kidney cancer.

This chain joins TRBV18 and TRBJ2-3; 15 nucleotides align to TRBD2. Germline V lookup: CDR1 KGHSH, CDR2 LQKENI. The CDR3 is made up of 17 amino acids. V lost 3 bases, J lost 3 bases, and 4 bases stayed unmatched. The CDR3 reads CASSPPGLAGGTDTQYF. CDR3 DNA sequence: TGTGCCAGCTCACCGCCGGGACTAGCGGGGGGAACAGATACGCAGTATTTT. The full variable domain, completed using reference TRBV18 and TRBJ2-3, is NAGVMQNPRHLVRRRGQEARLRCSPMKGHSHVYWYRQLPEEGLKFMVYLQKENIIDESGMPKERFSAEFPKEGPSILRIQQVVRGDSAAYFCASSPPGLAGGTDTQYFGPGTRLTVL.

The V call is TRBV28, the J call TRBJ1-2, with 7 bases fitting TRBD1. The trim removed 10 bases at V and 0 bases at J, leaving 5 bases unmatched. The CDR3 totals 13 residues. Germline loops: CDR1 MDHEN, CDR2 SYDVKM. As DNA, the CDR3 is TGTGCCATCCACGGGACAGCTAACTATGGCTACACCTTC. Translated: CAIHGTANYGYTF.